The 20 T cell receptor beta chains in this list originate from one sample, sequenced in a study of CD8 T cells in Susac syndrome. A quantity of about 0.5 to 1 ug RNA underwent reverse transcription using random hexamers. Via MiXCR, TCRdb re-called the immunoSEQ multiplex PCR reads, giving one row per CDR3 protein. There are roughly 180,000 distinct CDR3 sequences in the sample; over 85% occur only once, and more than 0.1% lies in the top ten. Material for sequencing was CD4+ T cells from PBMCs. The receptors shown here come from a human donor in good health.

The chain carries TRBV20-1 and TRBJ2-3, with a tentative D call TRBD2 (6 bases). CDR1 and CDR2 (germline): DFQATT, SNEGSKA (reference sequence). The length of the CDR3 is 14 residues. CDR3 bases: TGCGGACTAATCCGGCAGGACCTAAGGGATACGCAGTATTTT. Amino acids: CGLIRQDLRDTQYF.

V and J are TRBV20-1 and TRBJ1-5; a possible D gene is TRBD1 (5 bases). Between the trimmed V and J ends, which lost 6 bases and 2 bases, there was a span of 14 bases. The CDR3 length is 14 residues. The germline CDR1 and CDR2 sequences are DFQATT and SNEGSKA (reference sequence). This CDR3 is CSANRRGGNQPQHF. The CDR3 DNA reads TGCAGTGCCAATAGGAGGGGCGGCAATCAGCCCCAGCATTTT.

The gene calls are TRBV21-1 and TRBJ2-7; the D segment call TRBD1 is taken from the table without a DNA check. TRBV21-1 is designated a pseudogene. The CDR3 totals 9 residues. CDR3 DNA sequence: TGTGCCAGACCGGGACAGCAGTACTTC. The encoded protein is CARPGQQYF.

The rearrangement joins TRBV12-3 or TRBV12-4 to TRBJ2-7; the D is unclear. V lost 5 bases and J 1 base, leaving 12 bases between the germline ends. The CDR3 consists of 14 residues. CDR3 protein: CASSITQTSYEQYF. CDR3 in DNA: TGTGCCAGCAGTATCACCCAAACGTCCTACGAGCAGTACTTC.

The rearrangement links TRBV3-1 to TRBJ1-5; 7 bases are a match to TRBD1. The CDR3 spans 14 residues. The V gene's germline CDR1 is LGHDT and CDR2 YNNKEL (reference sequence). J was trimmed by 5 bases and V by 4 bases; bases with no gene match: 5. CDR3 coding DNA: TGTGCCAGCAGCCGCGGGAGGGGGCATCAGCCCCAGCATTTT. Its protein is CASSRGRGHQPQHF.

The chain is built from TRBV12-3 or TRBV12-4 and TRBJ2-2, with unresolved D. The CDR3 is 13 residues long. V dropped 8 bases and J dropped 4 bases, with 11 bases sitting between them. Written as DNA, the CDR3 is TGTGCCAGCCGAACTTCGGGCACCGGGGAGCTGTTTTTT. Translation: CASRTSGTGELFF.

This sequence joins TRBV20-1 and TRBJ2-7; D is unclear. Per germline, CDR1 DFQATT and CDR2 SNEGSKA (reference sequence). The length of the CDR3 is 14 residues. Trimming shortened V by 6 bases and J by 4 bases, and 19 bases separated the two germline ends. The CDR3 spells CSATYRGSGYEQYF. The CDR3, as DNA: TGCAGTGCCACGTACCGAGGATCAGGATACGAGCAGTACTTC.

The V call is TRBV3-1, the J call TRBJ2-1; 8 nucleotides align to TRBD2. Germline V gene lookup returns CDR1 LGHDT and CDR2 YNNKEL (reference sequence). Trimming removed 1 base from V and 10 bases from J; junction bases left unmatched: 3. CDR3 length: 13 amino acids. CDR3 in amino acids: CASSQALAGEQFF. CDR3 nucleotides: TGTGCCAGCAGCCAAGCCTTAGCGGGAGAGCAGTTCTTC.

The chain uses TRBV6-5 and TRBJ2-7; perhaps D is TRBD1 or TRBD2 (5 bases each). The length of the CDR3 is 15 residues. Between the trimmed V and J ends, which lost 6 bases and 5 bases, there was a span of 20 bases. In germline, CDR1 is MNHEY, CDR2 SVGAGI. This CDR3 is CASSPLDRGAHEQYF. The CDR3 DNA sequence: TGTGCCAGCAGCCCCTTAGATCGAGGGGCCCACGAGCAGTACTTC.

V gene TRBV28 combines with J gene TRBJ1-5; a weak D match, TRBD1 (5 bases). Trimming shortened V by 2 bases and J by 1 base, and 9 bases separated the two germline ends. The CDR3 covers 15 residues. CDR1 and CDR2 (germline): MDHEN, SYDVKM. The CDR3 coding sequence is TGTGCCAGCAGTTTAGGGGGTGAAAGCAATCAGCCCCAGCATTTT. It codes for CASSLGGESNQPQHF.

The V and J genes are TRBV29-1 and TRBJ1-2; D uncertain. This CDR3 has 13 residues. CDR1 is SQVTM, CDR2 ANQGSEA, per germline. The V end was cut by 1 base, the J end by 3 bases, with 9 bases between. Written as DNA, the CDR3 is TGCAGCGTTGAAGGAGTCGGGGACTATGGCTACACCTTC. It translates to CSVEGVGDYGYTF.

This chain uses TRBV20-1 with TRBJ2-1; a weak D match, TRBD2 (5 bases). The CDR3 extends over 13 amino acids. In germline, CDR1 is DFQATT, CDR2 SNEGSKA (reference sequence). Trimming cost V 5 bases and J 4 bases, with 12 bases left between them. DNA for the CDR3: TGCAGTGCTGGGGAAAGAGGGTACAATGAGCAGTTCTTC. It translates to CSAGERGYNEQFF.

The chain employs TRBV12-3 or TRBV12-4 and TRBJ2-7, with 11 nucleotides matching TRBD1. CDR3 length: 14 amino acids. J lost 5 bases, V lost 5 bases, and 5 bases had no gene match. The DNA for the CDR3 is TGTGCCAGCAGTCTAGGACAGGGGGCCGACGAGCAGTACTTC. It codes for CASSLGQGADEQYF.

The V call is TRBV7-9, the J call TRBJ1-1; 9 nucleotides match TRBD1. Germline assignment: CDR1 SEHNR and CDR2 FQNEAQ (reference sequence). This CDR3 comprises 15 residues. The trim removed 4 bases at V and 4 bases at J, leaving 7 bases unmatched. The DNA for the CDR3 is TGTGCCAGCAGCTCCACGACAGGGGGGGCCACTGAAGCTTTCTTT. It translates to CASSSTTGGATEAFF.

Turning to this clonotype: One end of the junction varies from germline; a read error may be responsible. This chain uses TRBV12-3 or TRBV12-4 with TRBJ2-7; maybe TRBD2 (5 bases). The CDR3 length is 14 residues. This CDR3 is CASSLAGSSYEQYF. CDR3 DNA: TGTGCCAGCAGCTTAGCTGGGAGCTCCTACGAGCAGTACTTC.

The chain recombines TRBV18 with TRBJ2-3; 7 positions match TRBD1. Germline values: CDR1 KGHSH, CDR2 LQKENI. The CDR3 runs 14 residues. Trimming took 0 bases from V and 4 from J; bases not matched to a gene: 1. The CDR3 DNA reads as TGTGCCAGCTCACCACCAGGGGGCGCAGATACGCAGTATTTT. Translating gives CASSPPGGADTQYF.

The rearrangement links TRBV3-1 to TRBJ1-5; TRBD1 matches 8 bases. Germline assignment: CDR1 LGHDT and CDR2 YNNKEL (reference sequence). Germline trimming cut 2 bases from V and 6 bases from J; bases unmatched to any gene: 6. The CDR3 length is 15 residues. The CDR3 here is CASSQQTGGGQPQHF. For the CDR3, the DNA is TGTGCCAGCAGCCAACAAACAGGGGGAGGTCAGCCCCAGCATTTT.

The V gene is TRBV18, the J gene TRBJ2-2, with 7 positions matching TRBD1. With V trimmed by 0 bases and J by 5 bases, 0 bases remained unmatched. Germline lookup yields CDR1 KGHSH and CDR2 LQKENI. This CDR3 contains 14 residues. The CDR3 DNA is TGTGCCAGCTCACCACCGGGACAGACCGGGGAGCTGTTTTTT. This codes for CASSPPGQTGELFF. The full variable domain, completed using reference TRBV18 and TRBJ2-2, is NAGVMQNPRHLVRRRGQEARLRCSPMKGHSHVYWYRQLPEEGLKFMVYLQKENIIDESGMPKERFSAEFPKEGPSILRIQQVVRGDSAAYFCASSPPGQTGELFFGEGSRLTVL.

The chain is built from TRBV5-4 and TRBJ2-7, with 7 nucleotides matching TRBD2. The CDR3 covers 15 residues. Germline V gives CDR1 SGHNT, CDR2 YYREEE (reference sequence). V was pared by 1 base and J by 0 bases, with 4 bases of the junction left unmatched. CDR3 DNA: TGTGCCAGCAGCTTGTCTAGCGGCTACTCCTACGAGCAGTACTTC. Protein: CASSLSSGYSYEQYF.

This sequence joins TRBV7-2 and TRBJ2-1; 8 nucleotides line up with TRBD2. V lost 1 base to trimming and J lost 5 bases; unmatched junction nucleotides: 1. Germline assignment: CDR1 SGHTA and CDR2 FQGNSA. The CDR3 sequence is 14 residues long. The CDR3 DNA sequence: TGTGCCAGCAGCTTAGGGACTAGCCACAATGAGCAGTTCTTC. This codes for CASSLGTSHNEQFF.